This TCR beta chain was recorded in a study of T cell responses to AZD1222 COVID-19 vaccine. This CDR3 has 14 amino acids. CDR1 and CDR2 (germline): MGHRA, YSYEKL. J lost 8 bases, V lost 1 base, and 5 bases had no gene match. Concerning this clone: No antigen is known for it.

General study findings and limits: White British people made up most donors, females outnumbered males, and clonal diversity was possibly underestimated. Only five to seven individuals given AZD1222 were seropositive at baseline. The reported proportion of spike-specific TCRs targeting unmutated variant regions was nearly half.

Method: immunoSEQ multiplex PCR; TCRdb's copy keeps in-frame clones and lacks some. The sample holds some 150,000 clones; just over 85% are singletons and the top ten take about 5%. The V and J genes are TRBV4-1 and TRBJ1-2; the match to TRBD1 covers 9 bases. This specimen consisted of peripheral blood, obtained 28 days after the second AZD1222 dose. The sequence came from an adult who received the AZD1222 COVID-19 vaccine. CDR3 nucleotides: TGCGCCAGCAGCCAAGTGGGGACAGGGTACGGCTACACCTTC. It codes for CASSQVGTGYGYTF.